These 29 T cell receptor beta chains share one sample of origin, sequenced in a study of regulatory T cells in long-lasting Graves disease. The sample's time point: newly diagnosed GD, antithyroid drugs for less than 3 months. Extracted PBMC RNA gave rise to the TCR library. Building of the TCR beta libraries involved iRepertoire HTBI primers and Arm-PCR of CDR3 regions. TCRdb re-called the multiplex PCR reads with MiXCR, one entry per CDR3 protein. Among 530,000 or so distinct CDR3 sequences listed, less than 15% were seen once. The data were also submitted as part of a second study, on T cells in Graves' hyperthyroidism and ophthalmopathy.

The sequenced sample was peripheral blood mononuclear cells (PBMCs), obtained at new diagnosis, from a patient treated with antithyroid drugs. All receptors derive from a man aged 30 to 39 with Graves disease.

This clonotype was seen a few times. This rearrangement joins TRBV28 to TRBJ2-7; 8 nucleotides agree with TRBD1. The CDR3 is 17 residues long. Germline V gene data show CDR1 as MDHEN and CDR2 as SYDVKM. Trimming took 7 bases from V and 2 from J; bases not matched to a gene: 16. The CDR3 nucleotides read TGTGCCAGCACCGTCGCCCCAGGGGGCCCCATCCCCTACGAGCAGTACTTC. As protein: CASTVAPGGPIPYEQYF.

This clonotype was seen at least ten times. J is TRBJ2-7 and V is TRBV12-3 or TRBV12-4, with no clear D. The CDR3 is 12 residues long. V was trimmed by 6 bases and J by 0 bases, leaving 6 bases between them. The CDR3 is CASRGFSYEQYF. The CDR3 bases are TGTGCCAGCAGAGGATTCTCCTACGAGCAGTACTTC.

This clonotype was detected ten times or more. The chain uses TRBV30 and TRBJ2-1; D not resolved. The CDR3 covers 16 residues. V shed 0 bases and J shed 3 bases, with 15 bases lying between them. CDR1 is GTSNPN, CDR2 SVGIG, per germline (reference sequence). CDR3 nucleotides: TGTGCCTGGAGTGTACGCCCCAGCGCCTACTACAATGAGCAGTTCTTC. This codes for CAWSVRPSAYYNEQFF.

The table lists this clonotype with a few counts. The J gene is TRBJ1-1, the V gene TRBV18; D ambiguous. CDR1 KGHSH and CDR2 LQKENI come from the germline V gene. This CDR3 is 14 amino acids long. The V end lost 3 bases, the J end lost 5 bases, and 13 bases lay between the germline ends. CDR3 amino acids: CASSPHSQKTEAFF. The CDR3 DNA follows: TGTGCCAGCTCACCCCACTCGCAGAAGACTGAAGCTTTCTTT.

The chain joins TRBV10-2 to TRBJ2-2, with TRBD1 identical over 8 bases. From germline, CDR1 is WSHSY and CDR2 SAAADI. V was clipped by 8 bases and J by 5 bases; unmatched bases: 7. There are 14 residues in the CDR3. CDR3 protein: CASPGGALTGELFF. CDR3 coding DNA: TGCGCCAGCCCAGGGGGCGCGTTAACCGGGGAGCTGTTTTTT.

Ten or more counts support this clonotype. V usage is TRBV6-1 and J usage is TRBJ2-3; D is possibly TRBD2 (5 bases). V lost 10 bases and J lost 5, with 13 bases in between. CDR3 length equals 12 residues. Germline assignment: CDR1 MNHNS and CDR2 SASEGT. Written as DNA, the CDR3 is TGTGCCACCCAGCCCGGAGGAGATACGCAGTATTTT. The encoded protein is CATQPGGDTQYF.

This clonotype was picked up many times. The chain employs TRBV20-1 and TRBJ2-4; maybe TRBD1 (6 bases). The germline V gene has CDR1 DFQATT and CDR2 SNEGSKA (reference sequence). This CDR3 is built from 13 residues. Trimming took off 0 bases at V and 8 bases at J, with 11 bases between the two ends. The CDR3 spells CSARDTGRDIQYF. As DNA, the CDR3 is TGCAGTGCTAGAGATACAGGGCGGGACATTCAGTACTTC.

This clonotype has a handful of counts. This chain connects TRBV20-1 to TRBJ1-2; 7 nucleotides line up with TRBD1. The CDR3 length is 13 residues. V trimming: 1 base; J trimming: 6 bases; junction bases outside the gene matches: 5. Per germline, CDR1 DFQATT and CDR2 SNEGSKA (reference sequence). CDR3 in DNA: TGCAGTGCTAGAGCGCAGGGGGAGGATGGCTACACCTTC. Translated, it gives CSARAQGEDGYTF.

At least ten counts were recorded for this clonotype. The chain recombines TRBV27 with TRBJ2-7; 12 bases map to TRBD2. The J segment lost 3 bases and the V segment lost 5 bases, leaving 5 bases of the junction unmatched. Germline CDR1 and CDR2: MNHEY and SMNVEV (reference sequence). CDR3 length: 15 amino acids. DNA of the CDR3: TGTGCCAGCAGTCCGAGGACTAGCGGGAACTACGAGCAGTACTTC. It specifies CASSPRTSGNYEQYF.

This clonotype was detected only a few times. V is TRBV11-2 and J is TRBJ1-6, with D perhaps TRBD1 (6 bases). Trimming took 5 bases from V and 9 from J, leaving 20 bases between them. CDR1 and CDR2 (germline): SGHAT, FQNNGV. The CDR3 consists of 16 residues. The CDR3 protein is CASSLNDRPRGSPLHF. The DNA for the CDR3 is TGTGCCAGCAGCCTCAACGACAGGCCACGGGGTTCACCCCTCCACTTT.

This clonotype was detected many times. The chain couples TRBV29-1 to TRBJ2-4; D is undetermined. Trimming cost V 6 bases and J 0 bases, with 12 bases left between them. Germline V CDR1 and CDR2: SQVTM, ANQGSEA. The CDR3 consists of 14 residues. CDR3 nucleotides: TGCAGCGTCGCAGCGCGGCTAGCCAAAAACATTCAGTACTTC. This translates into CSVAARLAKNIQYF.

To note about this clonotype: This likely traces to a read error, being one base from a far larger clone. This chain uses TRBV30 with TRBJ2-5; D is unclear. The CDR3 has 11 residues. The ends were cut back, 0 bases at V and 3 bases at J, with 2 bases in the middle. Germline CDR1 GTSNPN, CDR2 SVGIG (reference sequence). CDR3 DNA: TGTGCCTGGAGTGTGGAAGAGACCCAGTACTTC. This encodes CAWSVEETQYF.

The gene calls are TRBV3-1 and TRBJ2-1, with TRBD2 as a possible D gene (6 bases). CDR3 length equals 16 residues. Germline CDR1 reads LGHDT; CDR2 reads YNNKEL (reference sequence). Trimming took off 3 bases at V and 10 bases at J, with 22 bases between the two ends. The CDR3 coding sequence is TGTGCCAGCAGCCAGCCCCCGGGTTTACTAGCCTACGAGCAGTTCTTC. It yields the protein CASSQPPGLLAYEQFF.

Concerning this clonotype: Relative to the germline gene, one junction end is altered; a read error may explain this. The V and J genes are TRBV5-6 and TRBJ2-5; possible D gene TRBD2, 5 bases. The germline V gene has CDR1 SGHDT and CDR2 YYEEEE. The CDR3 loop spans 14 amino acids. This CDR3 is CASSLDEGREAQYF. For the CDR3, the DNA is TGTGCCAGCAGCTTGGATGAGGGAAGAGAGGCCCAGTACTTC. The full variable domain, its missing parts supplied by reference TRBV5-6 and TRBJ2-5, is DAGVTQSPTHLIKTRGQQVTLRCSPKSGHDTVSWYQQALGQGPQFIFQYYEEEERQRGNFPDRFSGHQFPNYSSELNVNALLLGDSALYLCASSLDEGREAQYFGPGTRLLVL.

This clonotype was found many times. The chain is built from TRBV28 and TRBJ2-1; the D call may be TRBD1 or TRBD2 (6 bases each). CDR3 length: 15 amino acids. Germline V gene data show CDR1 as MDHEN and CDR2 as SYDVKM. Trimming pared 9 bases from V and 4 bases from J, leaving 19 bases between. CDR3 loop: CASFPDYRVYNEQFF. The CDR3 DNA reads as TGTGCCAGTTTTCCGGACTACAGGGTATACAATGAGCAGTTCTTC.

Points on this clonotype: At one of its ends the junction is not consistent with the germline gene, which may arise from a read error. This rearrangement joins TRBV19 to TRBJ2-5, with TRBD2 identical over 9 bases. This CDR3 spans 18 amino acids. In germline, CDR1 is LNHDA, CDR2 SQIVND (reference sequence). CDR3 residues: CASSIKPQLAGNQEAQYF. DNA for the CDR3: TGTGCCAGTAGTATAAAGCCGCAACTAGCGGGCAACCAAGAGGCCCAGTACTTC. Combining the CDR3 with reference TRBV19 and TRBJ2-5 gives the whole variable domain DGGITQSPKYLFRKEGQNVTLSCEQNLNHDAMYWYRQDPGQGLRLIYYSQIVNDFQKGDIAEGYSVSREKKESFPLTVTSAQKNPTAFYLCASSIKPQLAGNQEAQYFGPGTRLLVL.

This clonotype has just a few counts. The chain carries TRBV20-1 and TRBJ2-1; D assignment may be TRBD1 or TRBD2 (5 bases each). Germline V gives CDR1 DFQATT, CDR2 SNEGSKA (reference sequence). CDR3 size: 15 residues. The V end lost 1 base, the J end lost 6 bases, and 16 bases lay between the germline ends. The CDR3 DNA follows: TGCAGTGCTAGAGCCGGGGCTAGCCTATCCAATGAGCAGTTCTTC. Amino acids: CSARAGASLSNEQFF.

In regard to this clonotype: A much larger clone differs by one base, so this may be a read error. The chain is built from TRBV6-5 and TRBJ2-5; a possible D gene is TRBD2 (6 bases). This CDR3 has 15 amino acids. The V and J ends lost 2 bases and 11 bases respectively, with 21 bases between them. The germline gives CDR1 MNHEY, CDR2 SVGAGI. CDR3 sequence reads: CASSYLGLALREQYF. The CDR3 DNA follows: TGTGCCAGCAGTTACCTGGGACTGGCGCTCAGGGAGCAGTACTTC.

In its sample, this clonotype was seen many times. The chain carries TRBV12-3 or TRBV12-4 and TRBJ2-3, with D possibly matching TRBD2 (6 bases). This CDR3 is built from 13 residues. V lost 6 bases to trimming and J lost 7 bases, with 14 bases between them. The CDR3 DNA reads as TGTGCCAGCAGGCCCGAGACTAGAAATACGCAGTATTTT. It yields the protein CASRPETRNTQYF.

As concerns this clonotype: A far larger clone is only one base removed, so a read error is likely. V and J are TRBV7-6 and TRBJ2-1; 7 nucleotides align to TRBD2. The germline gives CDR1 SGHVS, CDR2 FNYEAQ. The junction had 20 bases not matched to a gene; V was cut back by 5 bases and J by 13 bases. CDR3 size: 16 residues. CDR3 sequence (DNA): TGTGCCAGCAGCCCCCTTAGAGCGGGGAATGAAGAGACCCAGTTCTTC. Protein: CASSPLRAGNEETQFF.

This clonotype has ten or more counts. This chain connects TRBV7-2 to TRBJ2-1; 12 positions match TRBD2. CDR1 and CDR2 (germline): SGHTA, FQGNSA. Trimming removed 2 bases from V and 0 bases from J; junction bases left unmatched: 8. The CDR3 length is 19 residues. DNA for the CDR3: TGTGCCAGCAGCTTAACCCTAGCGGGAGGGCCGAGCTCCTACAATGAGCAGTTCTTC. Its protein product is CASSLTLAGGPSSYNEQFF.

This clonotype was counted many times. This chain connects TRBV27 to TRBJ1-2; unclear D gene. This CDR3 has 14 residues. V shed 5 bases and J shed 2 bases, with 12 bases lying between them. CDR1 is MNHEY, CDR2 SMNVEV, per germline (reference sequence). The CDR3 spells CASSRLGLNYGYTF. In DNA form, the CDR3 reads TGTGCCAGCAGTAGGCTGGGCCTGAACTATGGCTACACCTTC.

To note about this clonotype: A much larger clone sits a single nucleotide away, making a read error possible. V is TRBV20-1 and J is TRBJ2-4; D is possibly TRBD1 (8 bases). The germline V gene has CDR1 DFQATT and CDR2 SNEGSKA (reference sequence). This CDR3 has 14 amino acids. The chain's CDR3 is CSATQGGIKNTQYF. CDR3 in DNA: TGCAGTGCCACACAGGGGGGGATCAAAAACACTCAGTACTTC.

To note about this clonotype: One end of the junction is discordant with germline, which a read error may explain. J is TRBJ2-1 and V is TRBV11-2; TRBD2 matches 14 bases. The germline V gene encodes CDR1 SGHAT and CDR2 FQNNGV. CDR3 length: 13 residues. The CDR3 bases are TGTGCCAGCAACCGACTAGCGGGAGGGCCCCGGCTCTTC. Encoded protein: CASNRLAGGPRLF.

This clonotype was seen at least ten times. The genes are TRBV7-2 and TRBJ2-2; 11 bases match TRBD2. Germline CDR1 is SGHTA and CDR2 is FQGNSA. The CDR3 is made up of 16 amino acids. V gave up 5 bases and J gave up 4 bases; unmatched junction bases: 6. The CDR3 DNA sequence: TGTGCCAGCAGCATCCTAGCGGGAGGCGGCACCGGGGAGCTGTTTTTT. Translating it yields CASSILAGGGTGELFF.

This clonotype appeared many times. V and J are TRBV5-1 and TRBJ2-1; 9 bases are shared with TRBD1. V was pared by 4 bases and J by 9 bases, with 14 bases of the junction left unmatched. Germline V gene sequence: CDR1 SGHRS, CDR2 YFSETQ. The CDR3 sequence is 16 residues long. CDR3 coding DNA: TGCGCCAGCAGCGGGACCGGACAGGGGATTGGCATTGAGCAGTTCTTC. The encoded protein is CASSGTGQGIGIEQFF.

As regards this clonotype: A single base separates this from a much larger clone, so it may be a read error. The chain couples TRBV30 to TRBJ1-1, with D hard to call. V was trimmed by 2 bases and J by 1 base, leaving 8 bases between them. CDR3 length: 13 amino acids. Germline V gene lookup returns CDR1 GTSNPN and CDR2 SVGIG (reference sequence). In DNA form, the CDR3 reads TGTGCCTGGAGTCCTTCGGGGAACACTGAAGCTTTCTTT. This gives the protein CAWSPSGNTEAFF.

At least ten counts were recorded for this clonotype. V usage is TRBV12-3 or TRBV12-4 and J usage is TRBJ2-5; 7 bases fit TRBD2. The CDR3 runs 13 residues. Trimming took 6 bases from V and 2 from J; bases not matched to a gene: 3. The CDR3 DNA reads TGTGCCAGCAGGGGGGGGACTCAAGAGACCCAGTACTTC. This gives the protein CASRGGTQETQYF.

This clonotype showed up many times. The chain carries TRBV11-2 and TRBJ1-2; D ambiguous. V was clipped by 5 bases and J by 4 bases, with 11 bases between them. Germline CDR1 and CDR2: SGHAT and FQNNGV. The CDR3 totals 13 residues. CDR3 region: CASSAAVAYGYTF. CDR3 nucleotide sequence: TGTGCCAGCAGCGCAGCCGTTGCCTATGGCTACACCTTC.